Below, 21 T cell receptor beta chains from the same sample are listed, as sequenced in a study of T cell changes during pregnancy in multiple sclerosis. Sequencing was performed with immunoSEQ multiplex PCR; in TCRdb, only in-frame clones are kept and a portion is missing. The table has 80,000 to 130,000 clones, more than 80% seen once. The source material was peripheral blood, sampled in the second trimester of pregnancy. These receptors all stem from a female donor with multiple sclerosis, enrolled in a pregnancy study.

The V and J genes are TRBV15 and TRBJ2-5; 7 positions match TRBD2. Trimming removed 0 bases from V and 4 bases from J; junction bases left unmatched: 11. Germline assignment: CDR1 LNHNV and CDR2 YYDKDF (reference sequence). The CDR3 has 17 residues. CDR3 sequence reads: CATSRDPPGGLGETQYF. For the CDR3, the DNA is TGTGCCACCAGCAGAGACCCCCCCGGGGGGTTAGGAGAGACCCAGTACTTC.

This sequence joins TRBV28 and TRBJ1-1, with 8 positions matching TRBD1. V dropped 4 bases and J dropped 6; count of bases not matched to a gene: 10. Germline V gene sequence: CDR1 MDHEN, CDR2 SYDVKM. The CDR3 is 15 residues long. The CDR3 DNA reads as TGTGCCAGCAGTTCCCGACAGGGGAGGGAGGCTGAAGCTTTCTTT. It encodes CASSSRQGREAEAFF.

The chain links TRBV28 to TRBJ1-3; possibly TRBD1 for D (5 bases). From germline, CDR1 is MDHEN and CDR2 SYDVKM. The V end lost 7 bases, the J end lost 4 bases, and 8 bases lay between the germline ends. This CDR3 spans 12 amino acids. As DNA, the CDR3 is TGTGCCAGCACGACAGCGGGAAACACCATATATTTT. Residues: CASTTAGNTIYF.

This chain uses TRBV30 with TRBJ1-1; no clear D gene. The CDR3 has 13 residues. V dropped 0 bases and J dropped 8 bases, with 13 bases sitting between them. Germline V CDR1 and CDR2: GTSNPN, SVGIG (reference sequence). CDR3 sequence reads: CAWSVGSGVEAFF. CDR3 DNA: TGTGCCTGGAGTGTAGGGTCCGGGGTGGAAGCTTTCTTT.

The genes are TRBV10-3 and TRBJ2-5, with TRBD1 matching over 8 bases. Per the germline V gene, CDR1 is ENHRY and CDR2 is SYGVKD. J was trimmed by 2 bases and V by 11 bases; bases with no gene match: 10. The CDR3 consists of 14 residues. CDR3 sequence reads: CAASQGGFQETQYF. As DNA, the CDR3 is TGTGCCGCGTCACAGGGGGGATTTCAAGAGACCCAGTACTTC.

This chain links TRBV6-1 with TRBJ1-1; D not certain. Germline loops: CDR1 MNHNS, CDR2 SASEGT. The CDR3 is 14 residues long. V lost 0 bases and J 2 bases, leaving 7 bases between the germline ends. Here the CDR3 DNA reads TGTGCCAGCAGTGAAGCGGCGGGCAACACTGAAGCTTTCTTT. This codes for CASSEAAGNTEAFF.

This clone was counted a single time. The CDR3 spells CATAGGRGNQPQHF. CDR3 bases: TGTGCCACGGCCGGGGGGAGAGGCAATCAGCCCCAGCATTTT. The chain employs TRBV6-6 and TRBJ1-5, with D possibly TRBD1 on 5 matching bases. CDR3 length: 14 residues. Germline CDR1 is MNHNY and CDR2 is SVGAGI (reference sequence). Trimming pared 10 bases from V and 2 bases from J, leaving 15 bases between.

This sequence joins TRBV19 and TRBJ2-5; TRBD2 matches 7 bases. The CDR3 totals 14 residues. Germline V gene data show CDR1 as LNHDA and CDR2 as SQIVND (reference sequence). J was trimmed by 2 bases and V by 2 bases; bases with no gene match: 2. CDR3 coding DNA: TGTGCCAGTAGTATAACGGGAGGTCAAGAGACCCAGTACTTC. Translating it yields CASSITGGQETQYF.

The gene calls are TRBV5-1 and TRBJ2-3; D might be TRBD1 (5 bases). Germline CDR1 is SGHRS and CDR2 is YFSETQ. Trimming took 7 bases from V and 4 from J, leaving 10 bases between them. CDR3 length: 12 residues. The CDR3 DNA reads TGCGCCAGCGGGCAGGGTTCAGATACGCAGTATTTT. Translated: CASGQGSDTQYF.

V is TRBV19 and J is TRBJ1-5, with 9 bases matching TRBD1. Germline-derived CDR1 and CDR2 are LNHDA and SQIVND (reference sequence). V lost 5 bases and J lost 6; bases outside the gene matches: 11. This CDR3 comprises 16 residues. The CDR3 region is CASSAGPDRGSQPQHF. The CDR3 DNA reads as TGTGCCAGTAGTGCGGGACCCGACAGGGGGTCTCAGCCCCAGCATTTT.

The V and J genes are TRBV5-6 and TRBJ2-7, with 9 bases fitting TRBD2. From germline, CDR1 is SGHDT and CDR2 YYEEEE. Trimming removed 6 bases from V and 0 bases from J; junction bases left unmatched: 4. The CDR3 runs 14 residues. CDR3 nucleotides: TGTGCCAGCACCCTTAGCGGGGGCTCCTACGAGCAGTACTTC. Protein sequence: CASTLSGGSYEQYF. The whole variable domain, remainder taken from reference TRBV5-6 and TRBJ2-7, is DAGVTQSPTHLIKTRGQQVTLRCSPKSGHDTVSWYQQALGQGPQFIFQYYEEEERQRGNFPDRFSGHQFPNYSSELNVNALLLGDSALYLCASTLSGGSYEQYFGPGTRLTVT.

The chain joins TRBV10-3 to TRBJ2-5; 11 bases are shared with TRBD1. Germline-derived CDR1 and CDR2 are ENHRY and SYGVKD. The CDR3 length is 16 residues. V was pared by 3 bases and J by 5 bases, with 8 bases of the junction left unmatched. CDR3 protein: CAISEVDRGLLETQYF. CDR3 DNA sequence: TGTGCCATCAGTGAAGTGGACAGGGGGCTCCTGGAGACCCAGTACTTC.

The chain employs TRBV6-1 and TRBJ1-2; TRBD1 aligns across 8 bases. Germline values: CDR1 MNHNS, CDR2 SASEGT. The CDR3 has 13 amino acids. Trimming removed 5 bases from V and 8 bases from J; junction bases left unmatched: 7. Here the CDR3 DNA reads TGTGCCAGCAGTTTAGACAGGGGAGGGGGCTACACCTTC. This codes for CASSLDRGGGYTF.

CDR3 coding DNA: TGTGCCAGCAGTGAAGCCCGAGCCGGACAGGGGGCGGGCTATGGCTACACCTTC. This encodes CASSEARAGQGAGYGYTF. This chain connects TRBV2 to TRBJ1-2, with TRBD1 matching 11 bases. Looked up from germline, CDR1 is SNHLY and CDR2 is FYNNEI. The CDR3 spans 18 residues. After removal of 0 bases from V and 4 bases from J, the junction contained 10 bases not matched to a gene.

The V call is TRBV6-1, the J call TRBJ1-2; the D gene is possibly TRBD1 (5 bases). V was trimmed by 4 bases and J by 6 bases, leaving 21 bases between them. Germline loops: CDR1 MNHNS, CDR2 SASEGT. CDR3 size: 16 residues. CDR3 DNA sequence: TGTGCCAGCAGTGGGCCCTCCTGGCAGGGTCGGGATGGCTACACCTTC. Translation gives CASSGPSWQGRDGYTF.

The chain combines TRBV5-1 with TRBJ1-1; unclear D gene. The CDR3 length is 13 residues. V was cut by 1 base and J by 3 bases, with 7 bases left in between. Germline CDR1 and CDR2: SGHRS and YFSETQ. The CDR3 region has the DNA TGCGCCAGCAGCTTGAGTAGCGACACTGAAGCTTTCTTT. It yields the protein CASSLSSDTEAFF.

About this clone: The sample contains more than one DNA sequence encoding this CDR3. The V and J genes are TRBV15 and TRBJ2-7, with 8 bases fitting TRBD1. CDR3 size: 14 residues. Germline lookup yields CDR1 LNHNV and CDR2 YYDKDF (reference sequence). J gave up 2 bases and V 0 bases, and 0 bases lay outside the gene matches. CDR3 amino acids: CATSRDRGPYEQYF. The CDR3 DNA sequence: TGTGCCACCAGCAGAGACAGGGGGCCCTACGAGCAGTACTTC.

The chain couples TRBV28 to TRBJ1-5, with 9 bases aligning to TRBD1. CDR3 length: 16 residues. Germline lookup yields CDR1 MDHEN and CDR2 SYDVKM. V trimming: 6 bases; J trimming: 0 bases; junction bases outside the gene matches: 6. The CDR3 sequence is CASRGQGPNSNQPQHF. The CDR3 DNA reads TGTGCCAGCAGGGGACAGGGCCCGAATAGCAATCAGCCCCAGCATTTT. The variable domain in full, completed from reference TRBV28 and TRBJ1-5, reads DVKVTQSSRYLVKRTGEKVFLECVQDMDHENMFWYRQDPGLGLRLIYFSYDVKMKEKGDIPEGYSVSREKKERFSLILESASTNQTSMYLCASRGQGPNSNQPQHFGDGTRLSIL.

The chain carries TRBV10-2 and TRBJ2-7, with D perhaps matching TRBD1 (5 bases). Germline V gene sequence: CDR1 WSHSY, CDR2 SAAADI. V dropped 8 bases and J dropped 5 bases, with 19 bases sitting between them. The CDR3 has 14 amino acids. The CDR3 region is CASGRETGFHEQYF. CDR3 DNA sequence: TGCGCCAGCGGCCGAGAAACAGGTTTCCACGAGCAGTACTTC.

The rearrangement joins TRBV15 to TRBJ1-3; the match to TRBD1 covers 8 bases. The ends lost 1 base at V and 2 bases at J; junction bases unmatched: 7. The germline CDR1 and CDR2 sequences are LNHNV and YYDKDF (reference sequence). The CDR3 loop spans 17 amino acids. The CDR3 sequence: CATSRGGQGGTGNTIYF. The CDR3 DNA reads TGTGCCACCAGCAGAGGCGGACAGGGAGGGACTGGAAACACCATATATTTT. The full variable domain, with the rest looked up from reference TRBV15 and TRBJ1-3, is DAMVIQNPRYQVTQFGKPVTLSCSQTLNHNVMYWYQQKSSQAPKLLFHYYDKDFNNEADTPDNFQSRRPNTSFCFLDIRSPGLGDTAMYLCATSRGGQGGTGNTIYFGEGSWLTVV.

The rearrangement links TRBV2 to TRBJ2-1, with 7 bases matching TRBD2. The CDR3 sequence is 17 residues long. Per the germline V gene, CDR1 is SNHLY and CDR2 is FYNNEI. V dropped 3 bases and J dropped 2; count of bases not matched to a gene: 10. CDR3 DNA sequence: TGTGCCAGCAGTGAGGGGGGGTGGGGACGGACCTACAATGAGCAGTTCTTC. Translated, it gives CASSEGGWGRTYNEQFF.